The 2 T cell receptor beta chains listed next were all sequenced from one sample in a study of T cells in localized non-small cell lung cancer. Repertoires were generated with immunoSEQ multiplex PCR, while TCRdb's copy carries only in-frame clones and drops some. The data show 25,000 to 35,000 clones, with 65% to 85% seen just once and about 5.4% held by the top ten. Sequences were derived from peripheral blood mononuclear cells, sampled before any cancer treatment. These receptors all stem from a man aged 40 to 70 with stage III lung adenocarcinoma.

This clone was observed a handful of times. The chain has TRBV7-3 and TRBJ1-2; D gene uncertain. Between the trimmed V and J ends, which lost 0 bases and 6 bases, there was a span of 14 bases. Germline assignment: CDR1 SGHTA and CDR2 FQGTGA. CDR3 length: 15 amino acids. The CDR3 DNA reads as TGTGCCAGCAGCTTAACAAGTGGTCAAAAGGATGGCTACACCTTC. It codes for CASSLTSGQKDGYTF.

This clone was counted once. The CDR3 reads CASSRMTANYGYTF. The CDR3 coding sequence is TGCGCCAGCAGCCGGATGACAGCCAACTATGGCTACACCTTC. The chain links TRBV5-1 to TRBJ1-2; D is perhaps TRBD1 (5 bases). Trimming shortened V by 4 bases and J by 2 bases, and 12 bases separated the two germline ends. The CDR3 covers 14 residues. Germline V gene lookup returns CDR1 SGHRS and CDR2 YFSETQ.